This record covers a single TCR beta chain. What it recognizes is unknown. Assay execution proceeded at the deep level. Measured with immunoSEQ multiplex PCR; TCRdb has only the in-frame clones, and not every one. The repertoire holds hundreds of thousands of clones, 79% seen once, with 13% in the top ten. V was pared by 5 bases and J by 2 bases, with 2 bases of the junction left unmatched. From germline, CDR1 is SEHNR and CDR2 FQNEAQ (reference sequence). The CDR3 spans 15 residues. The data originate from a study of shared clonotypes between healthy human individuals. Study results and limitations: Researchers sampled blood only, noting tissue repertoires likely differ. Clonotype sharing among the donors was expected to vary with sequencing depth.

Those who donated, Caucasian adults without exception, all lived in Nashville, Tennessee. The chain links TRBV7-9 to TRBJ2-3; TRBD2 agrees at 12 bases. The sequence was collected from a woman aged 40 to 49 in good health. Some clones in this sample may be carry-over from other donors' samples. Material: PBMCs. The CDR3 reads CASSPSGRATDTQYF. The DNA for the CDR3 is TGTGCCAGCAGCCCTAGCGGGAGGGCCACAGATACGCAGTATTTT.